A single sample is the source of the 11 T cell receptor beta chains below, sequenced in a study of control samples from healthy donors and cancer patients. The table came from immunoSEQ multiplex PCR; TCRdb's copy has only in-frame clones and leaves some out. The sample consists of about 120,000 clones, roughly 84% of them appearing once. The specimen was blood. The receptor set was obtained from a man aged 18 to 35 in good health.

This sequence joins TRBV3-1 (or the pseudogene TRBV3-2) and TRBJ2-1; D is uncertain. The CDR3 loop spans 15 amino acids. CDR1 is LGHDT and CDR2 is YNNKEL in the germline V gene (reference sequence). V lost 4 bases to trimming and J lost 2 bases, with 12 bases between them. CDR3 in DNA: TGTGCCAGCAGCCGGGCCACTGTGACCTACAATGAGCAGTTCTTC. This encodes CASSRATVTYNEQFF.

The CDR3 is CASSLGIQLAGRTDTQYF. In DNA, the CDR3 is TGTGCCAGCAGCTTAGGAATCCAGCTAGCGGGACGCACAGATACGCAGTATTTT. The gene calls are TRBV11-3 and TRBJ2-3, with TRBD2 identical over 9 bases. The V segment lost 1 base and the J segment 1 base; nucleotides outside the gene matches: 9. Germline CDR1 reads SGHNT; CDR2 reads YENEEA. The CDR3 loop spans 18 amino acids.

The genes are TRBV7-9 and TRBJ1-1; 8 bases line up with TRBD1. CDR1 and CDR2 from the germline V gene are SEHNR and FQNEAQ (reference sequence). Losses at the gene ends were 1 base for V and 6 bases for J; bases not matched to a gene: 1. CDR3 size: 13 residues. In DNA, the CDR3 is TGTGCCAGCAGCTTAGACAGGGGGGCTGAAGCTTTCTTT. This encodes CASSLDRGAEAFF.

The chain links TRBV7-4 to TRBJ1-5, with D hard to call. V was trimmed by 5 bases and J by 5 bases, leaving 4 bases between them. The germline V gene has CDR1 SGHVT and CDR2 SQSDAQ. This CDR3 spans 11 amino acids. CDR3 protein: CASSDHQPQHF. The DNA of the CDR3 is TGTGCCAGCAGCGACCATCAGCCCCAGCATTTT.

The J gene is TRBJ1-2, the V gene TRBV9; the D gene is possibly TRBD1 (5 bases). The CDR3 length is 14 residues. Deletions cut 0 bases from V and 6 bases from J, with 12 bases between. Germline V gene sequence: CDR1 SGDLS, CDR2 YYNGEE. CDR3 sequence: CASSVGGDSNGYTF. In DNA form, the CDR3 reads TGTGCCAGCAGCGTAGGGGGGGATTCGAATGGCTACACCTTC.

The CDR3 nucleotides are TGCGCCAGCAGCCAAGTGACTAGCGGAAACAATGAGCAGTTCTTC. It specifies CASSQVTSGNNEQFF. The chain has TRBV4-3 and TRBJ2-1, with 9 bases matching TRBD2. CDR1 is LGHNA, CDR2 YSLEER, per germline. CDR3 length: 15 residues. Trimming at V came to 1 base and at J to 5 bases, leaving 3 bases not matched to a gene.

J is TRBJ1-2 and V is TRBV30; no reliable D call. The CDR3 has 12 amino acids. Between the trimmed V and J ends, which lost 2 bases and 5 bases, there was a span of 9 bases. CDR1 and CDR2 from the germline V gene are GTSNPN and SVGIG (reference sequence). The chain's CDR3 is CAWSLVRYGYTF. As DNA, the CDR3 is TGTGCCTGGAGTCTCGTACGGTATGGCTACACCTTC.

J is TRBJ1-5 and V is TRBV2; no firm D call. The CDR3 length is 13 residues. Germline CDR1 and CDR2: SNHLY and FYNNEI. Deletions cut 6 bases from V and 5 bases from J, with 11 bases between. Here the CDR3 reads CASSPGLYQPQHF. The CDR3 DNA is TGTGCCAGCAGCCCCGGACTATATCAGCCCCAGCATTTT. Complete variable domain (other parts from reference TRBV2 and TRBJ1-5): EPEVTQTPSHQVTQMGQEVILRCVPISNHLYFYWYRQILGQKVEFLVSFYNNEISEKSEIFDDQFSVERPDGSNFTLKIRSTKLEDSAMYFCASSPGLYQPQHFGDGTRLSIL.

Regarding this clone: The CDR3 ends on some other residue instead of the conserved phenylalanine or tryptophan, so this is likely a read error. The V gene is TRBV14, the J gene TRBJ2-7; TRBD1 or TRBD2 may be the D gene (5 bases each). Germline V gives CDR1 SGHDN, CDR2 FVKESK. The CDR3 contains 14 residues. V lost 1 base and J lost 2, with 9 bases in between. CDR3 DNA sequence: TGTGCCAGCAGCCAAGGGCAGGGACCCTACGAGCAGTACCTC. It is translated as CASSQGQGPYEQYL.

The chain carries TRBV15 and TRBJ2-1; D call uncertain. The CDR3 covers 14 residues. V lost 0 bases and J 5 bases, leaving 8 bases between the germline ends. CDR1 and CDR2 from the germline V gene are LNHNV and YYDKDF (reference sequence). The CDR3 sequence: CATSREEGNNEQFF. CDR3 sequence (DNA): TGTGCCACCAGCAGAGAAGAAGGGAACAATGAGCAGTTCTTC.

The chain combines TRBV9 with TRBJ2-2, with TRBD1 matching 8 bases. This CDR3 is 15 amino acids long. The trim removed 1 base at V and 6 bases at J, leaving 5 bases unmatched. Germline assignment: CDR1 SGDLS and CDR2 YYNGEE. The CDR3 sequence is CASSVSQGAAGELFF. DNA for the CDR3: TGTGCCAGCAGCGTAAGCCAGGGGGCGGCCGGGGAGCTGTTTTTT.